This T cell receptor (beta chain) was recovered during a study of blood T cell repertoires in COVID-19. Study context: Acute and convalescent COVID-19 samples came from the United States, Italy and Spain.

This clone was detected only a few times. Only in-frame clones appear in the TCRdb table, and some are missing; sequencing was by immunoSEQ multiplex PCR. The data hold 65,000 to 85,000 clones, with approximately 87% observed a single time. Trimming stripped 7 bases from V and 2 bases from J, with 3 bases between. The CDR3 consists of 11 residues. Germline V CDR1 and CDR2: SGHNT, YYREEE (reference sequence). Material: peripheral blood. The origin of this receptor is a man over 45 with active COVID-19. The genes are TRBV5-4 and TRBJ2-2; D call uncertain. The CDR3, as DNA: TGTGCCAGCTCAAACACCGGGGAGCTGTTTTTT. Protein: CASSNTGELFF. Full variable domain (missing parts from reference TRBV5-4 and TRBJ2-2): ETGVTQSPTHLIKTRGQQVTLRCSSQSGHNTVSWYQQALGQGPQFIFQYYREEENGRGNFPPRFSGLQFPNYSSELNVNALELDDSALYLCASSNTGELFFGEGSRLTVL.